Presented here are 20 T cell receptor beta chains from one specimen sequenced in a study of CD8+ T cells in alopecia areata. Reverse transcribed after extraction, RNA yielded cDNA as the sequencing template. Data came from immunoSEQ multiplex PCR; TCRdb stores just in-frame clones and leaves some out. The profile shows 190,000 or so clones, more than 55% of them singletons. Treatment noted: oral pan-JAK inhibitor, 5-10 mg twice daily. Sequencing was performed on CD4+ T cells sorted from blood, taken at week 4, from a patient treated with tofacitinib. Every receptor here comes from a human donor with alopecia areata.

V usage is TRBV7-2 and J usage is TRBJ2-4; 9 bases align to TRBD1. The V and J ends lost 1 base and 7 bases, in that order; junction bases with no gene match: 8. The V gene's germline CDR1 is SGHTA and CDR2 FQGNSA. The CDR3 sequence is 16 residues long. The CDR3 loop reads CASSLVGSGQGNIQYF. The CDR3 nucleotides are TGTGCCAGCAGCTTAGTTGGGTCGGGACAGGGCAACATTCAGTACTTC.

This clone appeared a single time. This rearrangement joins TRBV23-1 to TRBJ1-1; tentatively, D is TRBD1 (5 bases). TRBV23-1 is flagged as an ORF with uncertain function. The V and J ends lost 4 bases and 0 bases respectively, with 12 bases between them. This CDR3 region has 15 residues. The CDR3 DNA follows: TGCGCCAGCAGTCTTCCAGGGATTCTGAACACTGAAGCTTTCTTT. Translation: CASSLPGILNTEAFF.

The chain uses TRBV5-1 and TRBJ2-7; D tentatively fits TRBD1 or TRBD2 (5 bases each). Per germline, CDR1 SGHRS and CDR2 YFSETQ. CDR3 length equals 14 residues. V lost 5 bases and J 1 base, leaving 13 bases between the germline ends. CDR3 coding DNA: TGCGCCAGCAGTTCCCGGGGACCTTCCTACGAGCAGTACTTC. This translates into CASSSRGPSYEQYF. The full variable domain, with the rest looked up from reference TRBV5-1 and TRBJ2-7, is KAGVTQTPRYLIKTRGQQVTLSCSPISGHRSVSWYQQTPGQGLQFLFEYFSETQRNKGNFPGRFSGRQFSNSRSEMNVSTLELGDSALYLCASSSRGPSYEQYFGPGTRLTVT.

The chain couples TRBV2 to TRBJ1-2; tentatively, D is TRBD1 (5 bases). Germline V gene lookup returns CDR1 SNHLY and CDR2 FYNNEI. V shed 6 bases and J shed 8 bases, with 13 bases lying between them. The CDR3 consists of 12 residues. CDR3: CASRGWQGGYTF. CDR3 sequence (DNA): TGTGCCAGCAGGGGGTGGCAGGGAGGCTACACCTTC.

The chain carries TRBV5-4 and TRBJ1-1, with 9 positions matching TRBD1. Trimming cost V 4 bases and J 0 bases; bases outside gene matches: 7. Germline V gives CDR1 SGHNT, CDR2 YYREEE (reference sequence). There are 16 residues in the CDR3. The CDR3, as DNA: TGTGCCAGCAGCCTAGGGACAGGGCTAATGAACACTGAAGCTTTCTTT. Residues: CASSLGTGLMNTEAFF.

This clone was seen once. The chain couples TRBV5-1 to TRBJ2-5, with D possibly TRBD2 on 5 matching bases. Per the germline V gene, CDR1 is SGHRS and CDR2 is YFSETQ. This CDR3 region has 14 residues. Trimming pared 0 bases from V and 2 bases from J, leaving 8 bases between. The CDR3 region is CASSLEPGQETQYF. Written as DNA, the CDR3 is TGCGCCAGCAGCTTGGAGCCGGGACAAGAGACCCAGTACTTC.

The genes are TRBV19 and TRBJ2-6, with TRBD1 matching over 7 bases. The CDR3 is made up of 15 amino acids. The V segment lost 4 bases and the J segment 12 bases; nucleotides outside the gene matches: 12. Germline V gives CDR1 LNHDA, CDR2 SQIVND (reference sequence). CDR3 nucleotide sequence: TGTGCCAGTAGTACCCGACAGGGACGGAGCAGCGTCCTGACTTTC. It is translated as CASSTRQGRSSVLTF.

The chain joins TRBV29-1 to TRBJ2-5; possible D gene TRBD2, 6 bases. Deletions cut 4 bases from V and 7 bases from J, with 10 bases between. This CDR3 region has 11 residues. Germline lookup yields CDR1 SQVTM and CDR2 ANQGSEA. The CDR3 DNA is TGCAGCGTTGGAGAGGGAGGGACCCAGTACTTC. It is translated as CSVGEGGTQYF.

The V gene is TRBV5-1, the J gene TRBJ2-6; TRBD2 matches 8 bases. Germline V lookup: CDR1 SGHRS, CDR2 YFSETQ. Trimming removed 1 base from V and 0 bases from J; junction bases left unmatched: 6. The CDR3 has 18 residues. The CDR3 spells CASSLSGGFSSGANVLTF. CDR3 in DNA: TGCGCCAGCAGCTTGAGCGGGGGTTTCAGCTCTGGGGCCAACGTCCTGACTTTC.

The rearrangement joins TRBV2 to TRBJ2-3, with D possibly being TRBD1 or TRBD2 (5 bases each). Trimming removed 6 bases at V and 2 bases at J, with 15 bases between. This CDR3 comprises 15 residues. Per the germline V gene, CDR1 is SNHLY and CDR2 is FYNNEI. The CDR3 nucleotides are TGTGCCAGCAGACGCCGGGACGGCCTCACAGATACGCAGTATTTT. It specifies CASRRRDGLTDTQYF.

The chain links TRBV29-1 to TRBJ2-7, with a tentative D call TRBD2 (5 bases). Germline loops: CDR1 SQVTM, CDR2 ANQGSEA. V was cut by 4 bases and J by 3 bases, with 10 bases left in between. The CDR3 totals 12 residues. The CDR3 sequence: CSVGSRGYEQYF. The CDR3 DNA sequence: TGCAGCGTTGGAAGTCGGGGCTACGAGCAGTACTTC.

This rearrangement joins TRBV27 to TRBJ2-5, with a weak D call TRBD2 (7 bases). Germline CDR1 MNHEY, CDR2 SMNVEV (reference sequence). The V and J ends lost 6 bases and 2 bases respectively, with 16 bases between them. The CDR3 has 15 amino acids. The CDR3 DNA is TGTGCCAGCAGCGCCCGCCGGGGGGCTCAAGAGACCCAGTACTTC. It yields the protein CASSARRGAQETQYF.

The chain carries TRBV7-9 and TRBJ2-5; TRBD1 matches at 9 bases. V was clipped by 6 bases and J by 3 bases; unmatched bases: 11. Germline values: CDR1 SEHNR, CDR2 FQNEAQ (reference sequence). The length of the CDR3 is 16 residues. The CDR3 DNA reads TGTGCCAGCAGTCGCGGGACAGGGAATTTCGAAGAGACCCAGTACTTC. Residues: CASSRGTGNFEETQYF.

The chain has TRBV5-1 and TRBJ2-1; TRBD2 aligns across 15 bases. This CDR3 is 16 amino acids long. CDR1 and CDR2 from the germline V gene are SGHRS and YFSETQ. The ends lost 6 bases at V and 7 bases at J; junction bases unmatched: 8. The CDR3 sequence: CASTLPGTSGGNEQFF. The CDR3 DNA sequence: TGCGCCAGCACCCTTCCTGGGACTAGCGGGGGGAATGAGCAGTTCTTC.

The rearrangement joins TRBV6-5 to TRBJ2-3, with D possibly matching TRBD2 (7 bases). Looked up from germline, CDR1 is MNHEY and CDR2 is SVGAGI. Trimming took 2 bases from V and 5 from J, leaving 11 bases between them. This CDR3 has 14 amino acids. For the CDR3, the DNA is TGTGCCAGCAGTTACGGGGGGGCCGGAGATACGCAGTATTTT. This encodes CASSYGGAGDTQYF.

The chain joins TRBV30 to TRBJ1-2, with TRBD1 as a possible D gene (5 bases). V was pared by 2 bases and J by 9 bases, with 13 bases between. Germline V gene sequence: CDR1 GTSNPN, CDR2 SVGIG (reference sequence). The CDR3 runs to 12 residues. The CDR3 here is CAWSPRVGRYTF. CDR3 coding DNA: TGTGCCTGGAGTCCCAGGGTAGGGCGCTACACCTTC.

V is TRBV27 and J is TRBJ1-1; 8 bases align to TRBD1. The V and J ends lost 4 bases and 4 bases, in that order; junction bases with no gene match: 2. Germline assignment: CDR1 MNHEY and CDR2 SMNVEV (reference sequence). The CDR3 consists of 13 residues. The CDR3 nucleotides read TGTGCCAGCAGTTATGGACAGGGCACTGAAGCTTTCTTT. Protein sequence: CASSYGQGTEAFF.

The gene calls are TRBV29-1 and TRBJ2-7; D not resolved. The germline V gene encodes CDR1 SQVTM and CDR2 ANQGSEA. This CDR3 spans 10 amino acids. The chain's CDR3 is CRELTGEQYF. In DNA form, the CDR3 reads TGCAGGGAACTGACCGGCGAGCAGTACTTC.

The chain carries TRBV30 and TRBJ2-1; D not resolved. V lost 0 bases and J 0 bases, leaving 12 bases between the germline ends. The CDR3 contains 16 residues. CDR1 is GTSNPN, CDR2 SVGIG, per germline (reference sequence). The CDR3 DNA sequence: TGTGCCTGGAGTGTAAGGTACGCGAGCTCCTACAATGAGCAGTTCTTC. Protein sequence: CAWSVRYASSYNEQFF.

The chain combines TRBV9 with TRBJ1-1; TRBD1 might be the D (5 bases). This CDR3 is built from 13 residues. The germline gives CDR1 SGDLS, CDR2 YYNGEE. With 4 bases removed from V and 4 bases from J, the gap between germline ends came to 11 bases. For the CDR3, the DNA is TGTGCCAGCAGCCGAACAGGAGGCACTGAAGCTTTCTTT. This sequence encodes CASSRTGGTEAFF.